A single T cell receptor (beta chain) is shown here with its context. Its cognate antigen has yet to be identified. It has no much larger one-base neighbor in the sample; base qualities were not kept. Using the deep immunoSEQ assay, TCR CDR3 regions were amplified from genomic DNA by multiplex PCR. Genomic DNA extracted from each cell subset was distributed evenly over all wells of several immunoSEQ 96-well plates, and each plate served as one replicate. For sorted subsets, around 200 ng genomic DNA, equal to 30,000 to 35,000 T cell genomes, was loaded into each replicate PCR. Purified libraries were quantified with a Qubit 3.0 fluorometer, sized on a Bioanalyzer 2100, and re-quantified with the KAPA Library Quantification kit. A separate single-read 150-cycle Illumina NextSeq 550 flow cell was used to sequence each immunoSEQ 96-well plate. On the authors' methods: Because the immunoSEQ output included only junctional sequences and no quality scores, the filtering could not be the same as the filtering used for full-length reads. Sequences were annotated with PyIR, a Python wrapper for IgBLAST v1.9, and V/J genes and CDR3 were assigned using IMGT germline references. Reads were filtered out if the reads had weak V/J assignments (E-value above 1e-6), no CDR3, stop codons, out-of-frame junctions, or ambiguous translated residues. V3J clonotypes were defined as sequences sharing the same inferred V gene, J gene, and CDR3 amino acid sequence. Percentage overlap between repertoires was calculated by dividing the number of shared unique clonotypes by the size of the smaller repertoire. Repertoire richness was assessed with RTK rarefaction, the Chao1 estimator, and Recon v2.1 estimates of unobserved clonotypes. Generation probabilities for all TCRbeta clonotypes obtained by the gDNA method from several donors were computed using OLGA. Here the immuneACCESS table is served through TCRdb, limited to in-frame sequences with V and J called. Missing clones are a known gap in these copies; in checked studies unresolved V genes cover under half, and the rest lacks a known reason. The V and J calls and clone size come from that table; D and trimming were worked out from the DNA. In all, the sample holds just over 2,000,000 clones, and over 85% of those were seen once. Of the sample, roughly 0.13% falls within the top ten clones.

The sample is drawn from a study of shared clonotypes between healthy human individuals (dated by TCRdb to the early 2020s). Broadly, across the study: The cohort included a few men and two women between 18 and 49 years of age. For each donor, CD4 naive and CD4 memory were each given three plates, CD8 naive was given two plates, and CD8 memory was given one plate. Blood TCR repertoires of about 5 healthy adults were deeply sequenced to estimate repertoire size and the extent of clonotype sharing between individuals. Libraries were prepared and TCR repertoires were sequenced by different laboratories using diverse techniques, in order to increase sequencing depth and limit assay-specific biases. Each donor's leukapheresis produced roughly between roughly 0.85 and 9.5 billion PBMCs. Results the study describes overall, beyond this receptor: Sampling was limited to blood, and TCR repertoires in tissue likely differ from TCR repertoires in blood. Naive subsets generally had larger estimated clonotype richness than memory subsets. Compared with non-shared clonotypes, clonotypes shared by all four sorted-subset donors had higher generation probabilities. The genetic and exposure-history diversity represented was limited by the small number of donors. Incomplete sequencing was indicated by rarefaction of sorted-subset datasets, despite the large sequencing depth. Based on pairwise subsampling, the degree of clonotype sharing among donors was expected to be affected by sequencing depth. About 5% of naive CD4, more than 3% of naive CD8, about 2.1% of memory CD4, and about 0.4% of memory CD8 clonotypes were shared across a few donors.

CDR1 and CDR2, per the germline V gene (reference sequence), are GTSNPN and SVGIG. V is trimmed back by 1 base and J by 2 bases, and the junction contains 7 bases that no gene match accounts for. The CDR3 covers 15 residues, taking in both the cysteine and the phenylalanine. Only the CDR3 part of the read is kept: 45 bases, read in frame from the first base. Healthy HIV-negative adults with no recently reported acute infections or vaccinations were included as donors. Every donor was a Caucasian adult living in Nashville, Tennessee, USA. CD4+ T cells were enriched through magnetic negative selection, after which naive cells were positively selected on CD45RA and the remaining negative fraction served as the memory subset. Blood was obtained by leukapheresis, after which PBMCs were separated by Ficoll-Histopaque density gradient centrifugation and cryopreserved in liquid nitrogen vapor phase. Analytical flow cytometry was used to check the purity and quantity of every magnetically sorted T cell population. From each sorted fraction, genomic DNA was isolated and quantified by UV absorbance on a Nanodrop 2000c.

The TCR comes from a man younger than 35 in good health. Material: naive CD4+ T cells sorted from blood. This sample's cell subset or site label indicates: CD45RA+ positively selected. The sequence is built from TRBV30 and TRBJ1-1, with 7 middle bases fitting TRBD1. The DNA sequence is TGTGCCTGGAGTGCTCGGGACAGAGGAAACACTGAAGCTTTCTTT. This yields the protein CAWSARDRGNTEAFF.